These 26 T cell receptor beta chains were sequenced from one sample in a study of blood T cell repertoires in COVID-19. The method was immunoSEQ multiplex PCR; TCRdb's version includes in-frame clones alone and lacks a portion of them. The data contain 120,000 or so clones, about 80% of them seen just once; the ten biggest clones take up 35% to 40%. Sequenced sample: peripheral blood. The receptors derive from a man aged 35 to 55 with active or convalescent COVID-19.

This chain uses TRBV28 with TRBJ1-1, with TRBD1 identical over 8 bases. This CDR3 is 15 amino acids long. V trimming: 6 bases; J trimming: 5 bases; junction bases outside the gene matches: 11. The germline V gene has CDR1 MDHEN and CDR2 SYDVKM. For the CDR3, the DNA is TGTGCCAGCAGCCTGAGACAGGGGACGAAGACTGAAGCTTTCTTT. Translation: CASSLRQGTKTEAFF.

This chain connects TRBV5-5 to TRBJ2-1, with 8 bases matching TRBD2. CDR1 is SGHKS and CDR2 is YYEKEE in the germline V gene (reference sequence). The length of the CDR3 is 16 residues. V was clipped by 3 bases and J by 4 bases; unmatched bases: 9. This CDR3 reads CASSSLAGWGYNEQFF. Here the CDR3 DNA reads TGTGCCAGCAGCTCATTAGCGGGATGGGGTTACAATGAGCAGTTCTTC. Using reference TRBV5-5 and TRBJ2-1 for the parts outside the CDR3, the full variable domain is DAGVTQSPTHLIKTRGQQVTLRCSPISGHKSVSWYQQVLGQGPQFIFQYYEKEERGRGNFPDRFSARQFPNYSSELNVNALLLGDSALYLCASSSLAGWGYNEQFFGPGTRLTVL.

The genes are TRBV6-5 and TRBJ2-7; TRBD2 agrees at 7 bases. After removal of 7 bases from V and 5 bases from J, the junction contained 8 bases not matched to a gene. CDR1 is MNHEY, CDR2 SVGAGI, per germline. The CDR3 runs to 13 residues. This chain's CDR3 is CASTPAGRHEQYF. As DNA, the CDR3 is TGTGCCAGCACCCCAGCGGGAAGGCACGAGCAGTACTTC.

V gene TRBV28 combines with J gene TRBJ1-5; the D gene is possibly TRBD1 (6 bases). The germline CDR1 and CDR2 sequences are MDHEN and SYDVKM. The CDR3 loop spans 14 amino acids. V was clipped by 5 bases and J by 6 bases, with 14 bases between them. The DNA for the CDR3 is TGTGCCAGCAGTCTAGGGGGGGTCGGTCAGCCCCAGCATTTT. Its protein product is CASSLGGVGQPQHF.

V and J are TRBV5-1 and TRBJ1-4, with 10 bases fitting TRBD1. V trimming: 4 bases; J trimming: 7 bases; junction bases outside the gene matches: 10. Germline CDR1 and CDR2: SGHRS and YFSETQ. The CDR3 extends over 16 amino acids. The CDR3 DNA reads as TGCGCCAGCAGCCCAAGGGACAGGGGAGTCGGTGAAAAACTGTTTTTT. Its protein product is CASSPRDRGVGEKLFF.

The chain is built from TRBV6-1 and TRBJ2-2; TRBD2 aligns across 10 bases. The CDR3 sequence is 15 residues long. The V segment lost 3 bases and the J segment 6 bases; nucleotides outside the gene matches: 4. Germline CDR1 MNHNS, CDR2 SASEGT. The CDR3 region has the DNA TGTGCCAGCAGTGAGCTAGCGGGAGTATCCGGGGAGCTGTTTTTT. This translates into CASSELAGVSGELFF.

CDR3 sequence: CASSLNRGPALNEKLFF. As DNA, the CDR3 is TGTGCCAGCAGCCTTAACAGGGGTCCCGCACTTAATGAAAAACTGTTTTTT. V and J are TRBV7-9 and TRBJ1-4; TRBD1 aligns across 7 bases. The junction had 13 bases not matched to a gene; V was cut back by 5 bases and J by 4 bases. CDR3 length: 17 amino acids. Germline lookup yields CDR1 SEHNR and CDR2 FQNEAQ (reference sequence).

This rearrangement joins TRBV23-1 to TRBJ2-7; TRBD2 agrees at 14 bases. TRBV23-1 is assigned to the ORF class and has an uncertain function. Losses at the gene ends were 0 bases for V and 4 bases for J; bases not matched to a gene: 11. The CDR3 consists of 19 residues. The CDR3 nucleotides are TGCGCCAGCAGTCAATCGAGACTAGCGGGAGGGCCAAGGAGTTACGAGCAGTACTTC. It encodes CASSQSRLAGGPRSYEQYF.

The count of this clone is one. The CDR3 DNA follows: TGCGCCAGCAGTTTAGTTGAGGTGAGACTCAATGAAGCTTTCTTT. As protein: CASSLVEVRLNEAFF. The chain recombines TRBV5-1 with TRBJ1-1; no firm D call. Between the trimmed V and J ends, which lost 5 bases and 7 bases, there was a span of 21 bases. The CDR3 length is 15 residues. Per the germline V gene, CDR1 is SGHRS and CDR2 is YFSETQ.

The chain combines TRBV13 with TRBJ1-1, with D tentatively TRBD1 (5 bases). Germline V gene sequence: CDR1 PRHDT, CDR2 FYEKMQ (reference sequence). V dropped 3 bases and J dropped 11 bases, with 13 bases sitting between them. The CDR3 consists of 12 residues. CDR3 sequence reads: CASSLTGGKAFF. DNA for the CDR3: TGTGCCAGCAGCTTGACGGGGGGGAAGGCTTTCTTT.

This chain links TRBV18 with TRBJ2-7; no reliable D call. Germline V gene data show CDR1 as KGHSH and CDR2 as LQKENI. The germline V and J ends were trimmed by 0 bases and 0 bases, with 9 bases remaining between them. The CDR3 loop spans 15 amino acids. CDR3 nucleotides: TGTGCCAGCTCACCACCCTCTAAGAACTCCTACGAGCAGTACTTC. Amino acid sequence: CASSPPSKNSYEQYF. Looking up the rest from reference TRBV18 and TRBJ2-7 gives the full variable domain: NAGVMQNPRHLVRRRGQEARLRCSPMKGHSHVYWYRQLPEEGLKFMVYLQKENIIDESGMPKERFSAEFPKEGPSILRIQQVVRGDSAAYFCASSPPSKNSYEQYFGPGTRLTVT.

This clone was recorded a few times. The chain couples TRBV6-5 to TRBJ1-2, with a tentative D call TRBD1 (6 bases). Germline CDR1 and CDR2: MNHEY and SVGAGI. The CDR3 is 14 residues long. Trimming took off 6 bases at V and 4 bases at J, with 15 bases between the two ends. The CDR3 nucleotides read TGTGCCAGCAGGGTAGCCGAAGGGGGCTATGGCTACACCTTC. Its translation: CASRVAEGGYGYTF.

This clone has only one observation. V gene TRBV7-3 combines with J gene TRBJ2-5; perhaps TRBD1 as D (5 bases). Per the germline V gene, CDR1 is SGHTA and CDR2 is FQGTGA. The CDR3 totals 15 residues. The V end lost 5 bases, the J end lost 4 bases, and 17 bases lay between the germline ends. The CDR3 nucleotides are TGTGCCAGCAGCACTTGGGTCCGTGGGGCAGAGACCCAGTACTTC. This sequence encodes CASSTWVRGAETQYF.

The chain has TRBV19 and TRBJ1-5; D is perhaps TRBD1 (5 bases). The CDR3 has 13 amino acids. CDR1 is LNHDA, CDR2 SQIVND, per germline (reference sequence). The V end was cut by 4 bases, the J end by 4 bases, with 8 bases between. The CDR3 nucleotides are TGTGCCAGTAGTACAGGGACTAATCAGCCCCAGCATTTT. Amino acid sequence: CASSTGTNQPQHF.

The rearrangement joins TRBV5-4 to TRBJ2-5; tentatively, D is TRBD2 (7 bases). The germline V gene encodes CDR1 SGHNT and CDR2 YYREEE (reference sequence). The CDR3 length is 14 residues. Trimming pared 4 bases from V and 5 bases from J, leaving 15 bases between. The DNA of the CDR3 is TGTGCCAGCAGCCAGACGGGGGGCGCTGAGACCCAGTACTTC. The encoded protein is CASSQTGGAETQYF. Together with reference TRBV5-4 and TRBJ2-5, the CDR3 gives the full variable domain: ETGVTQSPTHLIKTRGQQVTLRCSSQSGHNTVSWYQQALGQGPQFIFQYYREEENGRGNFPPRFSGLQFPNYSSELNVNALELDDSALYLCASSQTGGAETQYFGPGTRLLVL.

This clone was recorded only once. This sequence joins TRBV11-1 and TRBJ1-1; D is uncertain. Germline CDR1 reads SGHAT; CDR2 reads FQDESV (reference sequence). The CDR3 contains 13 residues. The germline V and J ends were trimmed by 5 bases and 9 bases, with 16 bases remaining between them. CDR3 DNA: TGTGCCAGCAGCCCCTACCGGTCTGGTCAAGCTTTCTTT. It codes for CASSPYRSGQAFF.

The chain carries TRBV19 and TRBJ2-1, with D perhaps TRBD2 (7 bases). Germline assignment: CDR1 LNHDA and CDR2 SQIVND (reference sequence). V shed 6 bases and J shed 1 base, with 10 bases lying between them. CDR3 size: 14 residues. The CDR3 DNA follows: TGTGCCAGTAGAGGGGGGGGGTCCTACAATGAGCAGTTCTTC. Its protein is CASRGGGSYNEQFF.

As regards this clone: Other DNA sequences from this sample encode an identical CDR3 as well. CDR3 DNA: TGCAGTGCTAGTAGCGGGCACGAAGCTTTCTTT. Translation gives CSASSGHEAFF. J is TRBJ1-1 and V is TRBV20-1; no definite D call. CDR3 size: 11 residues. In germline, CDR1 is DFQATT, CDR2 SNEGSKA (reference sequence). V was pared by 3 bases and J by 8 bases, with 10 bases between.

The chain uses TRBV19 and TRBJ1-1; the D gene is possibly TRBD1 (6 bases). Germline assignment: CDR1 LNHDA and CDR2 SQIVND (reference sequence). Trimming shortened V by 7 bases and J by 1 base, and 16 bases separated the two germline ends. The CDR3 totals 15 residues. The CDR3 region is CASTRTGQTNTEAFF. CDR3 DNA sequence: TGTGCCAGTACCCGAACGGGACAAACGAACACTGAAGCTTTCTTT.

The CDR3 region has the DNA TGTGCCAGCAGTTCCCTCGGGGATGGCTACACCTTC. Translation: CASSSLGDGYTF. The chain carries TRBV7-3 and TRBJ1-2, with unresolved D. The CDR3 runs to 12 residues. In germline, CDR1 is SGHTA, CDR2 FQGTGA. V was clipped by 6 bases and J by 6 bases, with 11 bases between them.

The rearrangement links TRBV3-1 (or the pseudogene TRBV3-2) to TRBJ2-3; 8 bases align to TRBD2. V trimming: 0 bases; J trimming: 5 bases; junction bases outside the gene matches: 4. The germline V gene encodes CDR1 LGHDT and CDR2 YNNKEL (reference sequence). The CDR3 runs 15 residues. The CDR3 is CASSQEYGRVDTQYF. The CDR3 region has the DNA TGTGCCAGCAGCCAAGAGTACGGGAGGGTAGATACGCAGTATTTT.

This clone was counted at least ten times. The CDR3 DNA is TGTGCCAGCAGCTTAGATGCGGGGTACTCCTACAATGAGCAGTTCTTC. Translating gives CASSLDAGYSYNEQFF. The chain employs TRBV7-2 and TRBJ2-1; D might be TRBD2 (6 bases). The CDR3 loop spans 16 amino acids. The ends were cut back, 1 base at V and 0 bases at J, with 10 bases in the middle. Germline-derived CDR1 and CDR2 are SGHTA and FQGNSA.

V gene TRBV30 combines with J gene TRBJ2-5; D is possibly TRBD2 (7 bases). The CDR3 covers 14 residues. The V gene lost 2 bases and the J gene lost 1 base, with 11 bases spanning the gap. The germline V gene has CDR1 GTSNPN and CDR2 SVGIG (reference sequence). The CDR3 is CAWSKGGTQETQYF. The CDR3 nucleotides are TGTGCCTGGAGTAAGGGGGGGACCCAAGAGACCCAGTACTTC.

V gene TRBV11-3 combines with J gene TRBJ1-1; D possibly corresponds to TRBD1 (5 bases). V lost 0 bases to trimming and J lost 7 bases, with 12 bases between them. The CDR3 has 14 amino acids. CDR1 is SGHNT and CDR2 is YENEEA in the germline V gene. Here the CDR3 DNA reads TGTGCCAGCAGCTTAGACCAGGGCGGGGATGAAGCTTTCTTT. Amino acids: CASSLDQGGDEAFF.

The chain employs TRBV9 and TRBJ2-7, with D possibly matching TRBD2 (6 bases). V was cut by 4 bases and J by 2 bases, with 13 bases left in between. The CDR3 consists of 14 residues. CDR1 and CDR2 (germline): SGDLS, YYNGEE. CDR3 region: CASSFSGGPYEQYF. The CDR3, as DNA: TGTGCCAGCAGCTTTAGCGGAGGTCCCTACGAGCAGTACTTC.

J is TRBJ2-2 and V is TRBV7-9; D is uncertain. The CDR3 length is 14 residues. The ends were cut back, 3 bases at V and 5 bases at J, with 10 bases in the middle. Germline V gene lookup returns CDR1 SEHNR and CDR2 FQNEAQ (reference sequence). The CDR3 nucleotides are TGTGCCAGCAGCTTGTCCGGGTGGACCGGGGAGCTGTTTTTT. Translation gives CASSLSGWTGELFF.